This T cell receptor beta chain was identified during a study of blood T cell repertoires in COVID-19. Whole-study context: The samples span acute and convalescent COVID-19 from the United States, Italy and Spain. Sample material is recorded as cDNA or gDNA derived from T cells, B-cell-depleted T cells, or PBMCs.

With regard to this clone: Compared with germline, one end of the junction differs, possibly owing to a read error.

This CDR3 has 15 amino acids. Germline V lookup: CDR1 SSHAT, CDR2 FNYEAQ (reference sequence). In the authors' methods: By means of reference gene primer amplification, nucleated cell counts were estimated. The assay was immunoSEQ multiplex PCR, and TCRdb's table has in-frame clones only and misses some. V and J calls and clone size follow that table, whereas D and trimming were derived from the DNA. This sample carries 250,000 to 300,000 clones, 88% of them seen once, and the ten largest clones take under 2.5%. Cohorts were based on clinical histories the participants reported. J is TRBJ2-1 and V is TRBV7-7, with a possible D match to TRBD2 (6 bases). This TCR came from a woman aged 60 to 75 in a cohort exposed to, infected with or recovered from COVID-19 (not recorded which). Material: PBMCs or T cells enriched from blood (not recorded which). The CDR3 spells CASSLAEEGRGEQFF. The CDR3 DNA is TGTGCTAGCAGCTTAGCCGAGGAGGGCCGCGGGGAGCAGTTCTTC.